These 5 T cell receptor beta chains were sequenced from one sample in a study of T cells in Graves' hyperthyroidism and ophthalmopathy. It was RNA transcripts that yielded the amplified TCR beta CDR3 regions. During a first-round RT-PCR of the TCR CDR3, the HTBI primer set was used. A single record per CDR3 protein comes from TCRdb applying MiXCR to the multiplex PCR reads. Of roughly 720,000 distinct CDR3 sequences in the sample, 17% were seen once. Sample: blood. These receptor sequences come from a man in his fifties or sixties with Graves' hyperthyroidism.

This clonotype was seen many times. The chain employs TRBV5-1 and TRBJ2-3, with 8 bases aligning to TRBD2. The CDR3 covers 15 residues. V shed 2 bases and J 0 bases; nucleotides not matched to a gene: 2. The germline gives CDR1 SGHRS, CDR2 YFSETQ. The CDR3 DNA sequence: TGCGCCAGCAGCTTCGGGGGGGCTAGCACAGATACGCAGTATTTT. This gives the protein CASSFGGASTDTQYF.

Ten or more counts support this clonotype. The chain recombines TRBV19 with TRBJ2-7; a weak D match, TRBD2 (6 bases). V lost 2 bases to trimming and J lost 1 base, with 21 bases between them. The CDR3 totals 18 residues. The germline gives CDR1 LNHDA, CDR2 SQIVND (reference sequence). CDR3 loop: CASSISGSGSTVSYEQYF. The CDR3 nucleotides are TGTGCCAGTAGTATAAGTGGTAGCGGTAGTACGGTTTCCTACGAGCAGTACTTC.

The sample holds a few counts of this clonotype. The chain employs TRBV6-6 and TRBJ1-6, with TRBD1 matching 7 bases. Per the germline V gene, CDR1 is MNHNY and CDR2 is SVGAGI (reference sequence). The V gene end was trimmed by 2 bases and the J gene end by 8 bases; junction bases not matched to a gene: 6. This CDR3 region has 15 residues. This CDR3 is CASSYVRGEYSPLHF. CDR3 DNA: TGTGCCAGCAGTTACGTCAGGGGGGAGTATTCACCCCTCCACTTT.

Many counts were recorded for this clonotype. The CDR3 region is CASSLPLAGEDTQYF. The CDR3, as DNA: TGTGCCAGCAGCTTACCTCTAGCGGGAGAAGATACGCAGTATTTT. The chain uses TRBV13 and TRBJ2-3, with 10 nucleotides matching TRBD2. V trimming: 2 bases; J trimming: 5 bases; junction bases outside the gene matches: 4. CDR1 is PRHDT, CDR2 FYEKMQ, per germline (reference sequence). The CDR3 length is 15 residues.

Written as DNA, the CDR3 is TGTGCCAGCAGTTCTCGGGACGGTAAAGGGTACGAGCAGTACTTC. Translation: CASSSRDGKGYEQYF. The rearrangement uses TRBV28 and TRBJ2-7; D may match TRBD1 or TRBD2 (5 bases each). V lost 4 bases, J lost 4 bases, and 17 bases lay in between. CDR1 is MDHEN, CDR2 SYDVKM, per germline. The CDR3 totals 15 residues. The full variable domain, in which reference TRBV28 and TRBJ2-7 provide the parts outside the CDR3, is DVKVTQSSRYLVKRTGEKVFLECVQDMDHENMFWYRQDPGLGLRLIYFSYDVKMKEKGDIPEGYSVSREKKERFSLILESASTNQTSMYLCASSSRDGKGYEQYFGPGTRLTVT.